The clone carrying this T cell receptor (beta chain) was seen many times. These data belong to a study of blood T cell repertoires in COVID-19. The overall study: COVID-19 samples from acute and convalescent phases originated in the United States, Italy and Spain. PBMCs, B-cell-depleted T cells, or T cells provided the cDNA or gDNA that made up the material.

Study processing details: The authors estimated nucleated cell counts from reference gene primer amplification. Sequenced by immunoSEQ multiplex PCR; TCRdb stores in-frame clones only, minus some. V and J calls plus clone size are reproduced from that table; the DNA served to infer D and trimming. The sample has fewer than 250,000 clones; 83% are singletons. Sample: peripheral blood. The sequence was obtained from a human donor in a cohort sampled during active COVID-19.

This chain's CDR3 is CASGHSNYGYTF. In DNA form, the CDR3 reads TGTGCTAGTGGCCACTCTAACTATGGCTACACCTTC. The chain employs TRBV12-5 and TRBJ1-2, with unresolved D. Germline V gene sequence: CDR1 LGHNT, CDR2 FRNRAP. The germline V and J ends were trimmed by 6 bases and 0 bases, with 5 bases remaining between them. CDR3 length: 12 amino acids.